This T cell receptor (beta chain) was obtained from a study of PD-1 blockade in classical Hodgkin lymphoma. Across the whole study: Every 2 weeks, patients got 3 mg/kg intravenous nivolumab. Regarding the study as a whole: Compared with baseline, CD4+ but not CD8+ TCR diversity had risen significantly by C4D1. Baseline TCR diversity was reportedly lower in newly diagnosed patients than in healthy donors. It was reported as lower still in relapsed/refractory patients. Prior therapy or disease activity may underlie the repertoire differences, whose causes remain undefined.

Time point described: cycle 4 day 1 (C4D1), after five to seven weeks of nivolumab. There was relapse after autologous stem cell transplantation in every patient, and there was variation in brentuximab vedotin exposure. Only in-frame clones appear in the TCRdb table, and some are missing; sequencing was by immunoSEQ multiplex PCR. The sample holds about 50,000 clones; around 90% are singletons and the top ten take 14%. The germline V and J ends were trimmed by 3 bases and 7 bases, with 13 bases remaining between them. The CDR3 is made up of 14 amino acids. Germline V gene sequence: CDR1 MDHEN, CDR2 SYDVKM. A word on this clone: Its antigen is currently unknown.

The TCR originated in a human donor with classical Hodgkin lymphoma. The chain combines TRBV28 with TRBJ1-5; D is possibly TRBD1 (5 bases). This specimen was peripheral blood mononuclear cells (PBMCs), taken before the fourth cycle of nivolumab. CDR3 in amino acids: CASSLGPAGQPQHF. The CDR3 nucleotides read TGTGCCAGCAGTTTGGGGCCGGCTGGGCAGCCCCAGCATTTT.